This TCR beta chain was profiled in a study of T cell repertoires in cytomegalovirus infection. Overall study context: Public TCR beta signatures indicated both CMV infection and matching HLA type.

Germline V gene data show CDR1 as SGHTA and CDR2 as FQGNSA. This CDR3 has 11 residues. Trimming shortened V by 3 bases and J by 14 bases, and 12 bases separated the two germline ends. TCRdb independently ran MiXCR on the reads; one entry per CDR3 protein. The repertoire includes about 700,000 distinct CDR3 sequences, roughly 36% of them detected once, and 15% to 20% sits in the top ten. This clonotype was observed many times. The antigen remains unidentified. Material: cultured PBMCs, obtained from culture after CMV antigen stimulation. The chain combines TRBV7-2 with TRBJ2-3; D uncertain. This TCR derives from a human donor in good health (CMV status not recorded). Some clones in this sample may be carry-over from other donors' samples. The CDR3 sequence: CASSFVRITYF. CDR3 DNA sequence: TGTGCCAGCAGCTTTGTTAGGATCACGTATTTT.